This T cell receptor beta chain was sequenced in a study of response to subunit inactivated influenza vaccine. From the RT-PCR reads, TCRdb called clonotypes with MiXCR, one entry per CDR3 protein. In the table there are roughly 700,000 distinct CDR3 sequences, 15% to 19% of which are singletons. The sequencing here drew on PBMCs from blood, taken roughly 12 days after vaccination. This clonotype was obtained from a middle-aged man who received an inactivated influenza vaccine.

The CDR3 DNA reads TGTGCCAGCAGTTATTCGGTCGGGGCTACAGATACGCAGTATTTT. This encodes CASSYSVGATDTQYF. The J gene is TRBJ2-3, the V gene TRBV12-3 or TRBV12-4, with D possibly being TRBD1 or TRBD2 (5 bases each). V lost 4 bases, J lost 3 bases, and 14 bases lay in between. The CDR3 is made up of 15 amino acids.